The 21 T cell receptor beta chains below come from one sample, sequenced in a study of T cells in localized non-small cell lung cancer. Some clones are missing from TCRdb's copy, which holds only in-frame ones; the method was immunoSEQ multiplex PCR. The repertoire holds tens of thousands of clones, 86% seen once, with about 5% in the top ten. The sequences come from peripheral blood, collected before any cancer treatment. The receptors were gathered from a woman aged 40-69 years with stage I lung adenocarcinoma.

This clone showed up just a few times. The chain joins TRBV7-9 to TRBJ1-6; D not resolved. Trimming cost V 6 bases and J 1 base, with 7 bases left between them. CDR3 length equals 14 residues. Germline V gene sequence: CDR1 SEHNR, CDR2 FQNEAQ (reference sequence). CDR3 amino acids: CASSRESYNSPLHF. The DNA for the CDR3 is TGTGCCAGCAGTAGGGAGTCCTATAATTCACCCCTCCACTTT.

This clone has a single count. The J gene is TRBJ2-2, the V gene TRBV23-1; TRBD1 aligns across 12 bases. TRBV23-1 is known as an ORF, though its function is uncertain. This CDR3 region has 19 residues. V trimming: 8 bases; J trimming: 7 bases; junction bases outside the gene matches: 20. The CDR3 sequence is CASEPRDRGHKVVHGELFF. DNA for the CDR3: TGCGCCAGCGAACCCCGGGACAGGGGGCACAAAGTGGTACACGGGGAGCTGTTTTTT.

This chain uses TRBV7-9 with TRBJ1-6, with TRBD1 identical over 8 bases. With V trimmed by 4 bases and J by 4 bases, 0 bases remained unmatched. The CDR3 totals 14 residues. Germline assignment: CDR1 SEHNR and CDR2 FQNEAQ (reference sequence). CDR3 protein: CASSWDRYNSPLHF. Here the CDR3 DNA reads TGTGCCAGCAGCTGGGACAGGTATAATTCACCCCTCCACTTT.

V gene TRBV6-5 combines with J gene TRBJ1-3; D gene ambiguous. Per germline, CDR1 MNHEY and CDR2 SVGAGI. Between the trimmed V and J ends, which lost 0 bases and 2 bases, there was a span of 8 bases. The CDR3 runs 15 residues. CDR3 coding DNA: TGTGCCAGCAGTTACTCCGACCTAGCTGGAAACACCATATATTTT. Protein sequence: CASSYSDLAGNTIYF.

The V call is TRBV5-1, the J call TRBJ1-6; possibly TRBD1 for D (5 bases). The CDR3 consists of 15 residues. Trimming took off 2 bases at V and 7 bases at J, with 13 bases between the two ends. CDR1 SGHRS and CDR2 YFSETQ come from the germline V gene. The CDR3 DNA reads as TGCGCCAGCAGCTTTGAGGGACGGTGGAATTCACCCCTCCACTTT. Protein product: CASSFEGRWNSPLHF.

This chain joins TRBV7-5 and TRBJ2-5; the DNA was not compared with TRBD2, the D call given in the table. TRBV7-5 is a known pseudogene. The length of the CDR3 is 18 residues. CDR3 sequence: CARSLRLAGDQLVKTQYF. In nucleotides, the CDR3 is TGTGCCAGAAGCTTACGACTAGCGGGGGACCAATTAGTGAAGACCCAGTACTTC.

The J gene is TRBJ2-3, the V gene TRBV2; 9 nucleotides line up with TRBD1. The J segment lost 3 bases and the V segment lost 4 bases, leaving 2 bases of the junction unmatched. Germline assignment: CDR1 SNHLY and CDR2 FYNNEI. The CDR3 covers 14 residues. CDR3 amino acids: CASSVQGATDTQYF. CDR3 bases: TGTGCCAGCAGTGTACAGGGGGCAACAGATACGCAGTATTTT.

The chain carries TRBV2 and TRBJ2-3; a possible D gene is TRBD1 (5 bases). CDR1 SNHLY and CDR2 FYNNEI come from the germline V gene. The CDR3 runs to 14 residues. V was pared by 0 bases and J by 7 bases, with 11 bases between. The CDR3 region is CASSEARAGHTQYF. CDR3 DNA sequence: TGTGCCAGCAGTGAAGCAAGGGCAGGGCATACGCAGTATTTT.

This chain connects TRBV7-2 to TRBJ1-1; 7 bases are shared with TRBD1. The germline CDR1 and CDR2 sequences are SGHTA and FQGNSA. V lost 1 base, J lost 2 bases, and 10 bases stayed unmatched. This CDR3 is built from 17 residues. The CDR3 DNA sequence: TGTGCCAGCAGCTTAGAACGACAGGGATTAAGAAACACTGAAGCTTTCTTT. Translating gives CASSLERQGLRNTEAFF.

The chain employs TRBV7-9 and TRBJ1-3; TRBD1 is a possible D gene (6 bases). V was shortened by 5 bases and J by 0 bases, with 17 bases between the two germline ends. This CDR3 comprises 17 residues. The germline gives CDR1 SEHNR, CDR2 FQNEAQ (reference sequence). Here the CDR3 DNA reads TGTGCCAGCAGCCCAAGCGGGGGGCAAATCTCTGGAAACACCATATATTTT. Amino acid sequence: CASSPSGGQISGNTIYF.

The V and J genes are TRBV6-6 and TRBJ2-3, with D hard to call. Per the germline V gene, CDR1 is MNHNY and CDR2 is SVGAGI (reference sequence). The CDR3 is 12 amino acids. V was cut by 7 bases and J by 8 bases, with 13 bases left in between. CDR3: CASTPQASTQYF. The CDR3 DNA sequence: TGTGCCAGCACTCCCCAAGCCTCTACGCAGTATTTT.

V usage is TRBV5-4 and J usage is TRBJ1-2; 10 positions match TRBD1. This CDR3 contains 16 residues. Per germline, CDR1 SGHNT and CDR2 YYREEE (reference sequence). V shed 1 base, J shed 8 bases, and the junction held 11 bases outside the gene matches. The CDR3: CASSLSSLGQGKGYTF. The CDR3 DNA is TGTGCCAGCAGCTTGTCCAGCTTGGGACAGGGGAAAGGCTACACCTTC.

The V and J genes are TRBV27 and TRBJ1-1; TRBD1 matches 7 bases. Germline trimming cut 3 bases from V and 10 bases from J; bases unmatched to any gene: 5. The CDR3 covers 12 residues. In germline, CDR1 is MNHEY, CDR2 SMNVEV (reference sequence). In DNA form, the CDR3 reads TGTGCCAGCAGTTTGGACAGGTCGATAGCTTTCTTT. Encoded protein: CASSLDRSIAFF.

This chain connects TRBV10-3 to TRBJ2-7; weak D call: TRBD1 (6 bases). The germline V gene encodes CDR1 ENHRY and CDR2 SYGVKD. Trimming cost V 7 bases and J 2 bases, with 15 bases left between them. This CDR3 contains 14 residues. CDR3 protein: CAITSGVGTYEQYF. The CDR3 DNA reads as TGTGCCATCACCTCAGGGGTCGGGACCTACGAGCAGTACTTC.

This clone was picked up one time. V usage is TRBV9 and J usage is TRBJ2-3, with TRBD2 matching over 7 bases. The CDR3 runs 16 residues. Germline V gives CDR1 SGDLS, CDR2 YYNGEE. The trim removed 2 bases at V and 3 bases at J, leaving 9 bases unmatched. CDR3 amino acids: CASSVGPGGNTDTQYF. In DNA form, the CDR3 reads TGTGCCAGCAGCGTTGGGCCCGGGGGGAATACAGATACGCAGTATTTT. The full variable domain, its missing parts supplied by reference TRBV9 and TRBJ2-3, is DSGVTQTPKHLITATGQRVTLRCSPRSGDLSVYWYQQSLDQGLQFLIQYYNGEERAKGNILERFSAQQFPDLHSELNLSSLELGDSALYFCASSVGPGGNTDTQYFGPGTRLTVL.

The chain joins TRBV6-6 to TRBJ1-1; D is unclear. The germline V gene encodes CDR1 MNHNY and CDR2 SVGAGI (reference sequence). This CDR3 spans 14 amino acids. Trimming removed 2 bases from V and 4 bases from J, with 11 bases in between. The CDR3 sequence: CASSYREVGTEAFF. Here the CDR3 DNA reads TGTGCCAGCAGTTACAGGGAAGTGGGCACTGAAGCTTTCTTT.

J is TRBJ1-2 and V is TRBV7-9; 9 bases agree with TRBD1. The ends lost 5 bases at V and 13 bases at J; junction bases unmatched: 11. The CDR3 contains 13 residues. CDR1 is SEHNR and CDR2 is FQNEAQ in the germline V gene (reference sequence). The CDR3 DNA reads TGTGCCAGCAGCAAAGCGGGACAGGGACCCTCCACCTTC. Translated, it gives CASSKAGQGPSTF.

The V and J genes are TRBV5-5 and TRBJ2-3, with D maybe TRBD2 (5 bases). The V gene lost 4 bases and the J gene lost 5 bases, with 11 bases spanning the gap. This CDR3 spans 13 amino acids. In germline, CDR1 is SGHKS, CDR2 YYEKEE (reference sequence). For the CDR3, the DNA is TGTGCCAGCAGCCCCCATGAGGGAGATACGCAGTATTTT. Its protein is CASSPHEGDTQYF.

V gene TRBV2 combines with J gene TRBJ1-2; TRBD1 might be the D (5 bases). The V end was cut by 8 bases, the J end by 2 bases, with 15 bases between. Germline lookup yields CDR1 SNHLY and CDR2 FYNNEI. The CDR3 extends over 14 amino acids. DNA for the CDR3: TGTGCCAGCTCTGAACTGGCAGGGAACTATGGCTACACCTTC. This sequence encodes CASSELAGNYGYTF.

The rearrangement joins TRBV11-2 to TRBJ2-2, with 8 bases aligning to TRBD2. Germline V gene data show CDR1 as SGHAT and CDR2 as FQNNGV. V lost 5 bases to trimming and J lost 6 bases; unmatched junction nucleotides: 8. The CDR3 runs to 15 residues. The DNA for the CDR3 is TGTGCCAGCAGCCTTCGGGGGGGGCTGGCCGGGGAGCTGTTTTTT. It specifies CASSLRGGLAGELFF.

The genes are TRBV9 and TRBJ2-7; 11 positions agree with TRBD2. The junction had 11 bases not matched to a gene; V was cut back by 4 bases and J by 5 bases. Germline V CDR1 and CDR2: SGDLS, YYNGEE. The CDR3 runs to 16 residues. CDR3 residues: CASSPGTSGPLHEQYF. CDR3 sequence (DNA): TGTGCCAGCAGCCCCGGGACTAGCGGCCCCCTCCACGAGCAGTACTTC.